The 21 T cell receptor beta chains reported below all come from one sample, sequenced in a study of blood T cell repertoires in COVID-19. Assay: immunoSEQ multiplex PCR; the TCRdb copy retains only in-frame clones and omits some. This table holds under 350,000 clones, around nine tenths found once. Source material: PBMCs or T cells enriched from blood (not recorded which). The receptors were sampled from a man aged 55-75 years who had recovered from COVID-19.

V is TRBV7-9 and J is TRBJ2-3; tentative D call: TRBD1 (8 bases). Germline V CDR1 and CDR2: SEHNR, FQNEAQ (reference sequence). V dropped 3 bases and J dropped 4 bases, with 20 bases sitting between them. The CDR3 totals 17 residues. CDR3 sequence reads: CASSFDRRTGRADTQYF. CDR3 nucleotides: TGTGCCAGCAGCTTTGACCGACGGACAGGGAGGGCAGATACGCAGTATTTT. Filled out from reference TRBV7-9 and TRBJ2-3, the complete variable domain reads DTGVSQNPRHKITKRGQNVTFRCDPISEHNRLYWYRQTLGQGPEFLTYFQNEAQLEKSRLLSDRFSAERPKGSFSTLEIQRTEQGDSAMYLCASSFDRRTGRADTQYFGPGTRLTVL.

This clone was seen only a few times. This rearrangement joins TRBV27 to TRBJ1-1; 7 bases agree with TRBD1. V gave up 2 bases and J gave up 4 bases; unmatched junction bases: 7. CDR1 MNHEY and CDR2 SMNVEV come from the germline V gene (reference sequence). The CDR3 is made up of 15 amino acids. DNA of the CDR3: TGTGCCAGCAGTTTACTCCCGACAGGGTCCACTGAAGCTTTCTTT. It is translated as CASSLLPTGSTEAFF.

This chain connects TRBV6-5 to TRBJ1-2, with 7 bases aligning to TRBD1. With V trimmed by 6 bases and J by 0 bases, 1 base remained unmatched. CDR3 length: 13 residues. Germline V CDR1 and CDR2: MNHEY, SVGAGI. CDR3 sequence reads: CASRGTANYGYTF. CDR3 sequence (DNA): TGTGCCAGCAGAGGGACAGCTAACTATGGCTACACCTTC.

This chain joins TRBV12-5 and TRBJ2-1, with 7 bases aligning to TRBD1. The CDR3 extends over 16 amino acids. The V gene's germline CDR1 is LGHNT and CDR2 FRNRAP. J gave up 7 bases and V 2 bases, and 11 bases lay outside the gene matches. The CDR3 reads CASGLKGRQGQNEQFF. CDR3 coding DNA: TGTGCTAGTGGTTTGAAAGGACGACAGGGTCAGAATGAGCAGTTCTTC. The variable domain in full, completed from reference TRBV12-5 and TRBJ2-1, reads DARVTQTPRHKVTEMGQEVTMRCQPILGHNTVFWYRQTMMQGLELLAYFRNRAPLDDSGMPKDRFSAEMPDATLATLKIQPSEPRDSAVYFCASGLKGRQGQNEQFFGPGTRLTVL.

The CDR3 sequence is CASSVAPGRYEQYF. CDR3 DNA sequence: TGTGCCAGCAGCGTAGCGCCTGGGCGCTACGAGCAGTACTTC. This rearrangement joins TRBV9 to TRBJ2-7; D is ambiguous. Trimming cost V 0 bases and J 3 bases, with 10 bases left between them. Germline CDR1 and CDR2: SGDLS and YYNGEE. The CDR3 has 14 amino acids.

The chain is built from TRBV7-8 and TRBJ2-7, with a tentative D call TRBD1 (5 bases). V lost 5 bases to trimming and J lost 0 bases, with 11 bases between them. The length of the CDR3 is 14 residues. Looked up from germline, CDR1 is SGHVS and CDR2 is FQNEAQ. CDR3 loop: CASSKGPRSYEQYF. In DNA, the CDR3 is TGTGCCAGCAGCAAGGGGCCTCGCTCCTACGAGCAGTACTTC. Using reference TRBV7-8 and TRBJ2-7 for the parts outside the CDR3, the full variable domain is GAGVSQSPRYKVAKRGQDVALRCDPISGHVSLFWYQQALGQGPEFLTYFQNEAQLDKSGLPSDRFFAERPEGSVSTLKIQRTQQEDSAVYLCASSKGPRSYEQYFGPGTRLTVT.

The chain combines TRBV5-4 with TRBJ2-7; a weak D match, TRBD2 (5 bases). This CDR3 spans 14 amino acids. Trimming left V 2 bases short and J 7 bases short, with 16 bases between. CDR1 is SGHNT, CDR2 YYREEE, per germline (reference sequence). The CDR3 sequence: CASSFNSNPGEQYF. The CDR3 coding sequence is TGTGCCAGCAGCTTTAATAGTAACCCGGGGGAGCAGTACTTC.

The chain recombines TRBV5-1 with TRBJ2-1, with TRBD1 identical over 8 bases. The V and J ends lost 4 bases and 0 bases, in that order; junction bases with no gene match: 3. The CDR3 consists of 15 residues. Germline V gene lookup returns CDR1 SGHRS and CDR2 YFSETQ. The CDR3 loop is CASSKTGGSYNEQFF. The CDR3 bases are TGCGCCAGCAGCAAAACAGGGGGCTCCTACAATGAGCAGTTCTTC.

The chain uses TRBV28 and TRBJ2-1, with D perhaps matching TRBD2 (5 bases). This CDR3 is 13 amino acids long. CDR1 and CDR2 from the germline V gene are MDHEN and SYDVKM. V was trimmed by 2 bases and J by 5 bases, leaving 7 bases between them. CDR3 in DNA: TGTGCCAGCAGTTTAGCCGGGAACAATGAGCAGTTCTTC. Protein product: CASSLAGNNEQFF. The entire variable domain, with the rest obtained from reference TRBV28 and TRBJ2-1, is as follows: DVKVTQSSRYLVKRTGEKVFLECVQDMDHENMFWYRQDPGLGLRLIYFSYDVKMKEKGDIPEGYSVSREKKERFSLILESASTNQTSMYLCASSLAGNNEQFFGPGTRLTVL.

The chain uses TRBV7-8 and TRBJ2-3; 7 bases are shared with TRBD2. V lost 1 base and J lost 2; bases outside the gene matches: 6. The CDR3 has 16 amino acids. CDR1 is SGHVS and CDR2 is FQNEAQ in the germline V gene. The CDR3 loop is CASSLGSSGYTDTQYF. The CDR3 DNA reads as TGTGCCAGCAGCTTAGGGTCTAGCGGATACACAGATACGCAGTATTTT.

The chain has TRBV19 and TRBJ2-7; TRBD1 aligns across 9 bases. V lost 4 bases, J lost 3 bases, and 7 bases stayed unmatched. Germline CDR1 LNHDA, CDR2 SQIVND (reference sequence). The CDR3 is 15 residues long. CDR3 in amino acids: CASSTGVGQGYEQYF. The CDR3 nucleotides are TGTGCCAGTAGTACTGGGGTGGGACAGGGCTACGAGCAGTACTTC.

The rearrangement joins TRBV19 to TRBJ2-6; 10 bases map to TRBD1. Germline CDR1 and CDR2: LNHDA and SQIVND (reference sequence). V lost 5 bases, J lost 3 bases, and 7 bases stayed unmatched. This CDR3 spans 17 amino acids. The CDR3 region is CASSPGTGVFGANVLTF. In DNA, the CDR3 is TGTGCCAGTAGTCCCGGGACAGGGGTATTTGGGGCCAACGTCCTGACTTTC.

The genes are TRBV18 and TRBJ1-1, with D hard to call. The CDR3 is made up of 13 amino acids. Trimming pared 2 bases from V and 1 base from J, leaving 5 bases between. The germline gives CDR1 KGHSH, CDR2 LQKENI. CDR3 coding DNA: TGTGCCAGCTCACCAAACACGAACACTGAAGCTTTCTTT. Protein: CASSPNTNTEAFF.

The CDR3 DNA is TGTGCCAGTAGTATCGGGTTTGGTGTCGAGCAGTACTTC. It translates to CASSIGFGVEQYF. This sequence joins TRBV19 and TRBJ2-7; D remains unclear. Germline loops: CDR1 LNHDA, CDR2 SQIVND (reference sequence). The CDR3 extends over 13 amino acids. Trimming left V 3 bases short and J 6 bases short, with 12 bases between. Full variable domain (rest looked up from reference TRBV19 and TRBJ2-7): DGGITQSPKYLFRKEGQNVTLSCEQNLNHDAMYWYRQDPGQGLRLIYYSQIVNDFQKGDIAEGYSVSREKKESFPLTVTSAQKNPTAFYLCASSIGFGVEQYFGPGTRLTVT.

In its sample, this clone was seen once. Other DNA sequences in this sample translate to the same CDR3. The gene calls are TRBV18 and TRBJ2-7; D is unclear. There are 13 residues in the CDR3. CDR1 is KGHSH, CDR2 LQKENI, per germline. Trimming left V 2 bases short and J 2 bases short, with 7 bases between. The CDR3 sequence is CASSPAGTYEQYF. The CDR3 DNA is TGTGCCAGCTCACCAGCAGGAACCTACGAGCAGTACTTC.

V is TRBV29-1 and J is TRBJ2-3; unclear D gene. The ends were cut back, 4 bases at V and 6 bases at J, with 5 bases in the middle. Germline CDR1 is SQVTM and CDR2 is ANQGSEA. The CDR3 contains 10 residues. The CDR3 DNA follows: TGCAGCGTTGTTAGTGATACGCAGTATTTT. Its protein product is CSVVSDTQYF.

J is TRBJ2-7 and V is TRBV5-5; maybe TRBD2 (6 bases). The CDR3 length is 14 residues. CDR1 is SGHKS, CDR2 YYEKEE, per germline (reference sequence). The V end was cut by 3 bases, the J end by 3 bases, with 13 bases between. The CDR3 spells CASSSPGGYYEQYF. DNA for the CDR3: TGTGCCAGCAGCTCTCCCGGGGGATACTACGAGCAGTACTTC.

CDR3 region: CASSLETFSRLAGYNEQFF. The CDR3 DNA sequence: TGTGCCAGCAGCTTAGAGACCTTTAGCAGATTAGCGGGGTACAATGAGCAGTTCTTC. The V call is TRBV11-2, the J call TRBJ2-1, with 8 bases matching TRBD2. The CDR3 extends over 19 amino acids. J lost 4 bases, V lost 0 bases, and 14 bases had no gene match. Germline V lookup: CDR1 SGHAT, CDR2 FQNNGV.

The rearrangement uses TRBV7-9 and TRBJ1-2; TRBD1 is a possible D gene (6 bases). From germline, CDR1 is SEHNR and CDR2 FQNEAQ (reference sequence). The V gene lost 5 bases and the J gene lost 1 base, with 11 bases spanning the gap. The CDR3 spans 14 residues. CDR3 sequence: CASSTNRDNYGYTF. CDR3 DNA: TGTGCCAGCAGCACCAACAGGGATAACTATGGCTACACCTTC.

This rearrangement joins TRBV27 to TRBJ1-6; 7 bases are shared with TRBD1. The CDR3 extends over 14 amino acids. Germline-derived CDR1 and CDR2 are MNHEY and SMNVEV (reference sequence). V lost 6 bases and J lost 10; bases outside the gene matches: 9. CDR3 loop: CASRMTGFNSPLHF. The CDR3 bases are TGTGCCAGCAGAATGACAGGGTTTAACTCACCCCTCCACTTT.

The chain links TRBV7-6 to TRBJ1-1, with 7 nucleotides matching TRBD1. This CDR3 has 14 amino acids. With 0 bases clipped from V and 3 bases from J, the junction kept 1 base outside the gene matches. The germline CDR1 and CDR2 sequences are SGHVS and FNYEAQ. CDR3 sequence: CASSLAQGDTEAFF. The CDR3, as DNA: TGTGCCAGCAGCTTAGCGCAGGGGGACACTGAAGCTTTCTTT.